The 5 T cell receptor beta chains below were found in one sample sequenced in a study of blood T cell repertoires in COVID-19 (dated by TCRdb to about 2020). Receptors were amplified or captured by the immunoSEQ multiplex PCR assay. The table was pulled from immuneACCESS by TCRdb, which kept in-frame rearrangements only. Such tables lose some clones; where checked, under half of the loss comes from unresolved V genes, and the rest has no known cause. In all, the sample holds 200,000 to 250,000 clones, and roughly 90% of those were seen once. 1.9% of the sample lies in the top ten. Input material: peripheral blood. The origin of the receptors is a man between 35 and 55 years old with active or convalescent COVID-19.

The chain recombines TRBV29-1 with TRBJ2-7; the D gene is possibly TRBD2 (6 bases). Trimming cost V 2 bases and J 3 bases, with 11 bases left between them. Germline V gene data show CDR1 as SQVTM and CDR2 as ANQGSEA. CDR3 length: 13 amino acids. Here the CDR3 DNA reads TGCAGCGTTGAATTATTAGCGGACTACGAGCAGTACTTC. Its translation: CSVELLADYEQYF.

The J gene is TRBJ2-7, the V gene TRBV5-1, with TRBD1 identical over 8 bases. This CDR3 has 15 residues. Germline trimming cut 4 bases from V and 1 base from J; bases unmatched to any gene: 7. Germline V gives CDR1 SGHRS, CDR2 YFSETQ. CDR3 in amino acids: CASSNIGQGSYEQYF. DNA of the CDR3: TGCGCCAGCAGCAACATCGGACAGGGATCCTACGAGCAGTACTTC.

Comment on this clone: Other DNA sequences from this sample encode an identical CDR3 as well. J is TRBJ1-2 and V is TRBV27; weak D call: TRBD1 (5 bases). V shed 0 bases and J shed 2 bases, with 10 bases lying between them. The CDR3 covers 15 residues. Germline V gene sequence: CDR1 MNHEY, CDR2 SMNVEV (reference sequence). The CDR3 is CASSLSGGNNYGYTF. The CDR3 DNA sequence: TGTGCCAGCAGTTTATCCGGGGGTAACAACTATGGCTACACCTTC.

V and J are TRBV27 and TRBJ2-1; 14 bases are shared with TRBD2. This CDR3 comprises 19 residues. J was trimmed by 0 bases and V by 0 bases; bases with no gene match: 4. Germline assignment: CDR1 MNHEY and CDR2 SMNVEV (reference sequence). CDR3 residues: CASSLSGLAGGPSYNEQFF. In nucleotides, the CDR3 is TGTGCCAGCAGTTTATCAGGACTAGCGGGAGGACCCTCCTACAATGAGCAGTTCTTC.

V usage is TRBV5-1 and J usage is TRBJ1-4; 7 bases line up with TRBD1. After removal of 2 bases from V and 0 bases from J, the junction contained 4 bases not matched to a gene. CDR1 and CDR2 from the germline V gene are SGHRS and YFSETQ. The CDR3 runs to 16 residues. The DNA of the CDR3 is TGCGCCAGCAGCTTAAGACAGGGCTCAACTAATGAAAAACTGTTTTTT. Its protein is CASSLRQGSTNEKLFF. The whole variable domain, remainder taken from reference TRBV5-1 and TRBJ1-4, is KAGVTQTPRYLIKTRGQQVTLSCSPISGHRSVSWYQQTPGQGLQFLFEYFSETQRNKGNFPGRFSGRQFSNSRSEMNVSTLELGDSALYLCASSLRQGSTNEKLFFGSGTQLSVL.